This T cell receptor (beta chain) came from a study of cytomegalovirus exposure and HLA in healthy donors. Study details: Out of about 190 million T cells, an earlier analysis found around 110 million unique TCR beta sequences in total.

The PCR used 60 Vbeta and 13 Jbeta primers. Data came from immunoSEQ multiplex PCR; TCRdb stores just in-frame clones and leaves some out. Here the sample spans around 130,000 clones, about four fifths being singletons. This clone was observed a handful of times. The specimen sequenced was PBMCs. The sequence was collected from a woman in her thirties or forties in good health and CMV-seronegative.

CDR3 sequence reads: CASSQPGTGVNQPQHF. As DNA, the CDR3 is TGCGCCAGCAGCCAACCCGGGACAGGGGTCAATCAGCCCCAGCATTTT. The rearrangement links TRBV4-1 to TRBJ1-5, with 10 bases fitting TRBD1. The CDR3 extends over 16 amino acids. Unmatched junction bases numbered 4, after V lost 2 bases and J lost 3 bases. Germline V gives CDR1 MGHRA, CDR2 YSYEKL.